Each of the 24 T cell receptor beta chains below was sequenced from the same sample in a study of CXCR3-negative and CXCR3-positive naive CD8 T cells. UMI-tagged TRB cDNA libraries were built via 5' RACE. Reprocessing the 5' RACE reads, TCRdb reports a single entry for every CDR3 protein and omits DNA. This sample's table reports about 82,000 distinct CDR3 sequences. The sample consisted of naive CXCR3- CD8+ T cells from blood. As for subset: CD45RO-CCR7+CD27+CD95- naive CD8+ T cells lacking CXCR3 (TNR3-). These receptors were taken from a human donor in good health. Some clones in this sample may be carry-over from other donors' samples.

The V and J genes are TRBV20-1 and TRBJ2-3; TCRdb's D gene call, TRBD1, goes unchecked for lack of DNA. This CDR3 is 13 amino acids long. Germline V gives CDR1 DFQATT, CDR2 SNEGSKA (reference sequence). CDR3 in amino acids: CSAKTGLADTQYF.

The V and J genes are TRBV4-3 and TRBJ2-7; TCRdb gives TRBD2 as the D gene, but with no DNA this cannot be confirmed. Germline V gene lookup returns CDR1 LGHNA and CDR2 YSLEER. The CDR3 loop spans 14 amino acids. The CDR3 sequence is CASSQGSGAYEQYF.

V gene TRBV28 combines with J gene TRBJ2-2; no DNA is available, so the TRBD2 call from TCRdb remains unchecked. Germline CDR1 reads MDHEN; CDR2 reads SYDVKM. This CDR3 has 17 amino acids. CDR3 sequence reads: CASSPLAGGPVTGELFF.

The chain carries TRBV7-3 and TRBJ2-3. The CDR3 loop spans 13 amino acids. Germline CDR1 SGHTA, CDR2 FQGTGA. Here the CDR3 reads CASSLKAVDTQYF.

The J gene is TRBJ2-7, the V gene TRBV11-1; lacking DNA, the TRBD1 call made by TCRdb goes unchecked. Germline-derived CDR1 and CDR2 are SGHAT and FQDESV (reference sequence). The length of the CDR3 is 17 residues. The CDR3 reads CASSLALVGQVPYEQYF.

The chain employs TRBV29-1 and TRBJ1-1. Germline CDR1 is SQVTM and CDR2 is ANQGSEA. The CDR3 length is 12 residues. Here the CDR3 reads CSVEGVGTEAFF.

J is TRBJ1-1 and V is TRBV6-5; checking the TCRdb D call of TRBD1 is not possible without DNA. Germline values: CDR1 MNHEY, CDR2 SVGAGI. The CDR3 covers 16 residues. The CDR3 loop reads CASTPWDPRGSTEAFF.

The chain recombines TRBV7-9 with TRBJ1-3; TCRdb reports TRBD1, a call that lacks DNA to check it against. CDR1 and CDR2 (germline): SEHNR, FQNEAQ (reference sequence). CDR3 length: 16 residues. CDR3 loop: CASSKQDPISGNTIYF.

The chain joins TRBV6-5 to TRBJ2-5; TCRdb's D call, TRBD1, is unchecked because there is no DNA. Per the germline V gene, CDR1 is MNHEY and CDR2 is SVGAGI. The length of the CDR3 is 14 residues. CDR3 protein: CASSYWTGEETQYF.

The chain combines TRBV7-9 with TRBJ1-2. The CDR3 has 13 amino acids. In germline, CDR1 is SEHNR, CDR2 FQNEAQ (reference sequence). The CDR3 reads CASSLQGPLGYTF.

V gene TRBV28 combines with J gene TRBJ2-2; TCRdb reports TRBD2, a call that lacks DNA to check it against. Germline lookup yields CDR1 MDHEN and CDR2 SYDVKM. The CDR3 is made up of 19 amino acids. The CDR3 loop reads CASSSRLAGIVANTGELFF.

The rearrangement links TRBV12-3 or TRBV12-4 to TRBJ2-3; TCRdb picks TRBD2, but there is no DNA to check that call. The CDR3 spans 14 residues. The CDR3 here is CATLAGDGTDTQYF.

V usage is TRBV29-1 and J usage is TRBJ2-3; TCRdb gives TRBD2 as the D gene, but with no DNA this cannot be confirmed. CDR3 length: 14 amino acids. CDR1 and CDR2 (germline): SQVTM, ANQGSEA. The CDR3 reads CSVVRGRPTDTQYF.

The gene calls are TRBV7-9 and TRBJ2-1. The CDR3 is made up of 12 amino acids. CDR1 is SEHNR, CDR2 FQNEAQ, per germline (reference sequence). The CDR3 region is CASSLLWDEQFF.

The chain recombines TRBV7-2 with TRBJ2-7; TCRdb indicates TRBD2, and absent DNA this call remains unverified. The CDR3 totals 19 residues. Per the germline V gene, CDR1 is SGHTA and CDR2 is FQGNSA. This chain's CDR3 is CASSLGTPGLAFRSYEQYF. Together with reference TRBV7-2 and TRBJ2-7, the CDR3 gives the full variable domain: GAGVSQSPSNKVTEKGKDVELRCDPISGHTALYWYRQSLGQGLEFLIYFQGNSAPDKSGLPSDRFSAERTGGSVSTLTIQRTQQEDSAVYLCASSLGTPGLAFRSYEQYFGPGTRLTVT.

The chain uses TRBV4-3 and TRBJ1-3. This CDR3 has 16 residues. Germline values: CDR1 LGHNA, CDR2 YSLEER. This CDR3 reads CASSQDRTFSGNTIYF.

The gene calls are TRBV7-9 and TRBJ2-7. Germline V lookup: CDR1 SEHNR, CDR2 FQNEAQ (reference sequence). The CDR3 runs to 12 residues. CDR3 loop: CASSLAAYEQYF.

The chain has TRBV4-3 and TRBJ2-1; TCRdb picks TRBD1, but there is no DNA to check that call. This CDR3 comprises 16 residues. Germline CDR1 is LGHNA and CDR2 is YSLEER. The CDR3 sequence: CASSQVGTGGYNEQFF.

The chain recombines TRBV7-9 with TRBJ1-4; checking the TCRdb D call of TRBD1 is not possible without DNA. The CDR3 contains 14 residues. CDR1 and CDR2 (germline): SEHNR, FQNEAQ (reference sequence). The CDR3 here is CASSLNPEDEKLFF.

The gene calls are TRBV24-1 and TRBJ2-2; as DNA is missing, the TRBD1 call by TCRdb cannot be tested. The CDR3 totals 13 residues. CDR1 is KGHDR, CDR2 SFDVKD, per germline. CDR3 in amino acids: CASELGGAGELFF.

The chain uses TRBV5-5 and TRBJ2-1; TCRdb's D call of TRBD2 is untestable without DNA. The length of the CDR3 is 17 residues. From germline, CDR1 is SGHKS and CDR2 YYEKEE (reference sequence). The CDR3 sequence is CASSLSLAGEGYNEQFF.

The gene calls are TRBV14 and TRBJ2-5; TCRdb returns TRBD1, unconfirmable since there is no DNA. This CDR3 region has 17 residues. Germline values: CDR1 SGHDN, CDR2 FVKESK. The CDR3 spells CASSQGFGDREEETQYF.

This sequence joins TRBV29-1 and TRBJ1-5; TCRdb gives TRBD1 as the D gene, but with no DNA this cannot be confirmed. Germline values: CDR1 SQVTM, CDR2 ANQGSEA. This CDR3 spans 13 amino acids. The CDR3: CSVGDRGDQPQHF. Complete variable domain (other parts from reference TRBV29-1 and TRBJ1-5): SAVISQKPSRDICQRGTSLTIQCQVDSQVTMMFWYRQQPGQSLTLIATANQGSEATYESGFVIDKFPISRPNLTFSTLTVSNMSPEDSSIYLCSVGDRGDQPQHFGDGTRLSIL.

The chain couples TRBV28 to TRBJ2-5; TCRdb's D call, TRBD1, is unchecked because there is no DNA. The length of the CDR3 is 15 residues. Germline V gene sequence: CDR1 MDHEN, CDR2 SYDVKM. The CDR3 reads CASSFGQSTGETQYF.